This entry describes one TCR beta chain. This may arise from a read error, as a much more abundant clone is one base away. Germline CDR1 reads SNHLY; CDR2 reads FYNNEI. The trim removed 6 bases at V and 2 bases at J, leaving 3 bases unmatched. This CDR3 spans 13 amino acids. This entry belongs to a study of blood T cell repertoires in COVID-19. Under the authors' procedure: It was from reference gene primer amplification that nucleated cell counts were estimated. Using immunoSEQ multiplex PCR, the repertoire was profiled, and TCRdb retains in-frame clones only, with some absent. The DNA was the basis for D and trimming; V, J and clone size are from that table. Among some 250,000 clones, 80% to 85% were seen once, and the ten largest hold around 11%.

The receptor comes from a woman in her fifties or sixties with active or convalescent COVID-19. The chain carries TRBV2 and TRBJ1-2; TRBD1 matches at 7 bases. The specimen sequenced was peripheral blood. The CDR3 region has the DNA TGTGCCAGCAGCCTGACAGGGAACTATGGCTACACCTTC. This encodes CASSLTGNYGYTF. Combining the CDR3 with reference TRBV2 and TRBJ1-2 gives the whole variable domain EPEVTQTPSHQVTQMGQEVILRCVPISNHLYFYWYRQILGQKVEFLVSFYNNEISEKSEIFDDQFSVERPDGSNFTLKIRSTKLEDSAMYFCASSLTGNYGYTFGSGTRLTVV.